This T cell receptor beta chain was sequenced in a study of regulatory T cells in long-lasting Graves disease. Assembly of TCR beta libraries relied on iRepertoire HTBI primers together with Arm-PCR of CDR3 regions. TCRdb fed the multiplex PCR reads into MiXCR, producing one record per CDR3 protein. The table shows about 450,000 distinct CDR3 sequences, with around 17% occurring only once. There are 15 residues in the CDR3. Germline loops: CDR1 SEHNR, CDR2 FQNEAQ (reference sequence). V lost 1 base, J lost 0 bases, and 10 bases lay in between. This clonotype was detected a few times. Time point in this sample: newly diagnosed GD, antithyroid drugs for less than 3 months. Following extraction of RNA from PBMCs, that RNA was used to make the TCR library. EDTA tubes collected roughly 10 milliliters of peripheral blood. Another study also made use of these data, one on T cells in Graves' hyperthyroidism and ophthalmopathy. From that study: Diagnostic decisions used clinical symptoms, serum thyroxine and TRAb, thyroid ultrasound and orbital computed tomography.

The chain couples TRBV7-9 to TRBJ2-7; a weak D match, TRBD2 (6 bases). The TCR was taken from a young woman with Graves disease. The specimen was peripheral blood mononuclear cells (PBMCs), collected at new diagnosis, from a patient treated with antithyroid drugs. In DNA, the CDR3 is TGTGCCAGCAGCTTAGGGGGGGAGTCCTCCTACGAGCAGTACTTC. It specifies CASSLGGESSYEQYF.